What follows are 17 T cell receptor beta chains derived from one specimen sequenced in a study of T cell responses to AZD1222 COVID-19 vaccine. The method was immunoSEQ multiplex PCR; TCRdb's version includes in-frame clones alone and lacks a portion of them. The sample includes some 110,000 clones, 86% of them seen just once. The source was peripheral blood, collected 28 days after the second AZD1222 dose. The receptor set was obtained from an adult who received the AZD1222 COVID-19 vaccine.

V is TRBV5-4 and J is TRBJ1-1; D perhaps matches TRBD1 (5 bases). CDR3 length: 13 residues. Trimming took off 2 bases at V and 7 bases at J, with 12 bases between the two ends. Germline V gene sequence: CDR1 SGHNT, CDR2 YYREEE (reference sequence). Written as DNA, the CDR3 is TGTGCCAGCAGCTTAGACAGCGCTTATGAAGCTTTCTTT. This encodes CASSLDSAYEAFF.

The genes are TRBV7-6 and TRBJ1-2; possible D gene TRBD1, 6 bases. Germline V gives CDR1 SGHVS, CDR2 FNYEAQ. The CDR3 has 15 amino acids. V was shortened by 1 base and J by 3 bases, with 12 bases between the two germline ends. The CDR3 loop reads CASSLGGRQDYGYTF. The CDR3 DNA reads as TGTGCCAGCAGCTTAGGAGGCAGACAGGACTATGGCTACACCTTC.

The chain couples TRBV5-4 to TRBJ2-3, with 12 bases identical to TRBD2. The CDR3 runs to 16 residues. Trimming took 0 bases from V and 3 from J; bases not matched to a gene: 2. Germline V gene data show CDR1 as SGHNT and CDR2 as YYREEE (reference sequence). The CDR3: CASSLGTSGTTDTQYF. DNA for the CDR3: TGTGCCAGCAGCTTGGGGACTAGCGGGACTACAGATACGCAGTATTTT.

This chain links TRBV11-2 with TRBJ2-1; 7 nucleotides match TRBD2. The J segment lost 4 bases and the V segment lost 0 bases, leaving 9 bases of the junction unmatched. Germline V gene lookup returns CDR1 SGHAT and CDR2 FQNNGV. This CDR3 contains 17 residues. The CDR3 coding sequence is TGTGCCAGCAGCTTAGACTTCAGGGACTACATTTACAATGAGCAGTTCTTC. This gives the protein CASSLDFRDYIYNEQFF.

The CDR3 reads CASSFGLAGEQFF. The DNA of the CDR3 is TGTGCCAGCAGCTTCGGACTAGCGGGGGAGCAGTTCTTC. V gene TRBV7-2 combines with J gene TRBJ2-1, with TRBD2 matching over 12 bases. CDR1 and CDR2 from the germline V gene are SGHTA and FQGNSA. The junction had 1 base not matched to a gene; V was cut back by 3 bases and J by 10 bases. The CDR3 covers 13 residues.

The chain is built from TRBV7-7 and TRBJ2-5, with TRBD2 as a possible D gene (6 bases). In germline, CDR1 is SSHAT, CDR2 FNYEAQ (reference sequence). V was pared by 1 base and J by 5 bases, with 11 bases between. The CDR3 loop spans 14 amino acids. The chain's CDR3 is CASSLVGGLETQYF. The CDR3 nucleotides read TGTGCCAGCAGCTTAGTTGGAGGGTTGGAGACCCAGTACTTC.

J is TRBJ1-1 and V is TRBV6-5; tentative D call: TRBD1 (6 bases). The germline CDR1 and CDR2 sequences are MNHEY and SVGAGI. This CDR3 has 12 residues. Trimming removed 5 bases at V and 11 bases at J, with 15 bases between. The CDR3 protein is CASSTDSPVAFF. CDR3 coding DNA: TGTGCCAGCAGTACGGACAGCCCCGTGGCTTTCTTT.

This rearrangement joins TRBV27 to TRBJ1-4, with D hard to call. The CDR3 is 15 residues long. Trimming stripped 5 bases from V and 7 bases from J, with 17 bases between. Per germline, CDR1 MNHEY and CDR2 SMNVEV (reference sequence). The CDR3 sequence is CASSRLQGPSEKLFF. The CDR3 bases are TGTGCCAGCAGTCGCCTCCAAGGTCCCAGTGAAAAACTGTTTTTT.

The sample holds one count of this clone. The chain employs TRBV14 and TRBJ1-1; possible D gene TRBD1, 5 bases. V lost 8 bases and J lost 5, with 12 bases in between. The CDR3 has 12 amino acids. Germline V gene lookup returns CDR1 SGHDN and CDR2 FVKESK. In nucleotides, the CDR3 is TGTGCCAGCGCAGGGAGGGGAACTGAAGCTTTCTTT. The encoded protein is CASAGRGTEAFF.

The rearrangement uses TRBV6-5 and TRBJ1-1, with 7 bases fitting TRBD1. J gave up 3 bases and V 5 bases, and 3 bases lay outside the gene matches. The CDR3 length is 13 residues. Per germline, CDR1 MNHEY and CDR2 SVGAGI. This CDR3 reads CASSRQGDTEAFF. The DNA for the CDR3 is TGTGCCAGCAGTCGCCAGGGGGACACTGAAGCTTTCTTT.

This clone was seen a single time. This chain links TRBV5-8 with TRBJ2-1; D call uncertain. V shed 2 bases and J shed 9 bases, with 12 bases lying between them. Germline-derived CDR1 and CDR2 are SGHTS and YDEGEE. The CDR3 extends over 13 amino acids. Here the CDR3 reads CASSFSGYSEQFF. The CDR3 coding sequence is TGTGCCAGCAGCTTTTCGGGCTATTCTGAGCAGTTCTTC.

J is TRBJ1-5 and V is TRBV19, with D unresolved. CDR3 length: 14 amino acids. V was pared by 3 bases and J by 0 bases, with 6 bases between. Germline CDR1 reads LNHDA; CDR2 reads SQIVND (reference sequence). The CDR3 DNA reads TGTGCCAGTAGTATTCTGTATAGCAATCAGCCCCAGCATTTT. Its protein product is CASSILYSNQPQHF. Supplemented by reference TRBV19 and TRBJ1-5, the full variable domain reads DGGITQSPKYLFRKEGQNVTLSCEQNLNHDAMYWYRQDPGQGLRLIYYSQIVNDFQKGDIAEGYSVSREKKESFPLTVTSAQKNPTAFYLCASSILYSNQPQHFGDGTRLSIL.

The CDR3 region has the DNA TGTGCCAGCAGCCAGGACGCAGGCATCACTGAAGCTTTCTTT. Amino acid sequence: CASSQDAGITEAFF. The rearrangement links TRBV14 to TRBJ1-1, with D uncertain. CDR1 is SGHDN, CDR2 FVKESK, per germline. Trimming cost V 3 bases and J 4 bases, with 12 bases left between them. The CDR3 is 14 amino acids.

CDR3 amino acids: CASSETSGRNEQYF. As DNA, the CDR3 is TGTGCCAGCAGCGAGACTAGCGGGAGAAACGAGCAGTACTTC. The chain combines TRBV4-2 with TRBJ2-7, with 12 bases matching TRBD2. Trimming took 5 bases from V and 5 from J; bases not matched to a gene: 4. The CDR3 covers 14 residues. Per germline, CDR1 LGHNA and CDR2 YNFKEQ.

CDR3 region: CASRRTGVYEQYF. CDR3 DNA: TGTGCCAGCAGGCGGACAGGCGTCTACGAGCAGTACTTC. This sequence joins TRBV6-5 and TRBJ2-7, with 7 bases that match TRBD1. The CDR3 is made up of 13 amino acids. Germline V CDR1 and CDR2: MNHEY, SVGAGI. With 6 bases clipped from V and 3 bases from J, the junction kept 5 bases outside the gene matches.

CDR3 sequence reads: CASSLRGFFPNTEAFF. CDR3 nucleotides: TGTGCCAGCAGCCTCCGCGGCTTTTTTCCGAACACTGAAGCTTTCTTT. This rearrangement joins TRBV7-2 to TRBJ1-1; D not resolved. CDR1 is SGHTA, CDR2 FQGNSA, per germline. The V gene lost 5 bases and the J gene lost 1 base, with 17 bases spanning the gap. CDR3 size: 16 residues.

This chain joins TRBV11-2 and TRBJ1-2; possibly TRBD1 for D (5 bases). The CDR3 loop spans 17 amino acids. V was pared by 4 bases and J by 0 bases, with 18 bases between. The germline CDR1 and CDR2 sequences are SGHAT and FQNNGV. The CDR3 spells CASSYRPGTETNYGYTF. Written as DNA, the CDR3 is TGTGCCAGCAGCTATAGACCGGGGACGGAAACTAACTATGGCTACACCTTC.